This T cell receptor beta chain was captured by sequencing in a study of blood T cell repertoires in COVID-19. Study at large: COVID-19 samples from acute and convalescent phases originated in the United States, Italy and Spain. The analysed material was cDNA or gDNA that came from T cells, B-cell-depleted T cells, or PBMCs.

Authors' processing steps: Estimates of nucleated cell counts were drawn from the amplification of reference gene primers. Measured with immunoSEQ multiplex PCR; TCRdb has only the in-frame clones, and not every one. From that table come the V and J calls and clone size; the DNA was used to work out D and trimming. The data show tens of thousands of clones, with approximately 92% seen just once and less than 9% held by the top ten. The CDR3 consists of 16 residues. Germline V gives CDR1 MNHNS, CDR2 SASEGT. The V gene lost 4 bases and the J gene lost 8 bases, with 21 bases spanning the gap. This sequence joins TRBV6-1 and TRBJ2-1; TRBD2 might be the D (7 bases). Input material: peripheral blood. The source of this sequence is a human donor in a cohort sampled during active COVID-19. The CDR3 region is CASSVQTGGGGDEQFF. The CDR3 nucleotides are TGTGCCAGCAGTGTCCAGACTGGGGGGGGCGGGGATGAGCAGTTCTTC.